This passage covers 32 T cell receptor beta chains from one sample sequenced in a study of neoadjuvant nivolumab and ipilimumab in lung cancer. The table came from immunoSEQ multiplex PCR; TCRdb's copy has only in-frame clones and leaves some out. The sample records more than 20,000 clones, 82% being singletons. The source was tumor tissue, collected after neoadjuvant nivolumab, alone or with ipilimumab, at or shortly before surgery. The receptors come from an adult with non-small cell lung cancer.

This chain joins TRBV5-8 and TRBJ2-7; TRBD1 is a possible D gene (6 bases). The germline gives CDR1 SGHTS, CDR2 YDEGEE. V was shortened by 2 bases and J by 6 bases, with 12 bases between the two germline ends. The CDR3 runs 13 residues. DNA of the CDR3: TGTGCCAGCAGCTTCCGCGTGGGGGCCGAGCAGTACTTC. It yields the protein CASSFRVGAEQYF.

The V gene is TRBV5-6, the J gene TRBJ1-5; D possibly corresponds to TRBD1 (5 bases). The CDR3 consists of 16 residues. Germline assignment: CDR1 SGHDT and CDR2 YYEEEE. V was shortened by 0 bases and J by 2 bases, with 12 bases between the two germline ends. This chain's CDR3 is CASSLAPQGGNQPQHF. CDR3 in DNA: TGTGCCAGCAGCTTGGCCCCCCAGGGTGGCAATCAGCCCCAGCATTTT.

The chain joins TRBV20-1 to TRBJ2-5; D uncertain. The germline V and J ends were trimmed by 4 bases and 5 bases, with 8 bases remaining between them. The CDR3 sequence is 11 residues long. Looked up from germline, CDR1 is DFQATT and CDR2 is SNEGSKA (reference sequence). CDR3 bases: TGCAGTGCTACTAGAACTGAGACCCAGTACTTC. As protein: CSATRTETQYF.

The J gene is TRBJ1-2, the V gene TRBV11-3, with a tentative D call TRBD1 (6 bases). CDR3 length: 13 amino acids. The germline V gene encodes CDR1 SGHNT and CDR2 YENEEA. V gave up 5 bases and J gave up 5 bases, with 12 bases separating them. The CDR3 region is CASSPRQDYGYTF. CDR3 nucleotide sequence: TGTGCCAGCAGCCCGAGACAGGATTATGGCTACACCTTC.

CDR3 region: CASSRDYRYNEQFF. CDR3 DNA: TGTGCCAGCAGCAGGGATTACCGGTACAATGAGCAGTTCTTC. This rearrangement joins TRBV6-5 to TRBJ2-1; tentative D call: TRBD1 (5 bases). This CDR3 contains 14 residues. CDR1 is MNHEY, CDR2 SVGAGI, per germline. The V end was cut by 6 bases, the J end by 4 bases, with 13 bases between.

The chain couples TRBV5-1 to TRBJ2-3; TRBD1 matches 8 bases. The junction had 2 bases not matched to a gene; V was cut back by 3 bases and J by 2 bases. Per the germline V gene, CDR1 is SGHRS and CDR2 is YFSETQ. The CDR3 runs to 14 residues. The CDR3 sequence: CASSWTGHTDTQYF. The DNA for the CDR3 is TGCGCCAGCAGCTGGACAGGGCACACAGATACGCAGTATTTT.

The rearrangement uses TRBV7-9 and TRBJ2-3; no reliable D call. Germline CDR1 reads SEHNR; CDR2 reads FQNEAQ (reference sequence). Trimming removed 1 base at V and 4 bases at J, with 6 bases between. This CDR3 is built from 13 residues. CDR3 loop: CASSLGGSDTQYF. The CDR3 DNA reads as TGTGCCAGCAGCTTAGGGGGATCAGATACGCAGTATTTT.

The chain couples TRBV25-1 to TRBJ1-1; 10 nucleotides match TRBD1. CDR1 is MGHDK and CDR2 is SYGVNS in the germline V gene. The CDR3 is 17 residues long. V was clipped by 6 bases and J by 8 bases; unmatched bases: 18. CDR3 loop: CASSRSYGQGVFAEAFF. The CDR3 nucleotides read TGTGCCAGCAGCCGCTCCTACGGACAGGGGGTATTCGCAGAAGCTTTCTTT.

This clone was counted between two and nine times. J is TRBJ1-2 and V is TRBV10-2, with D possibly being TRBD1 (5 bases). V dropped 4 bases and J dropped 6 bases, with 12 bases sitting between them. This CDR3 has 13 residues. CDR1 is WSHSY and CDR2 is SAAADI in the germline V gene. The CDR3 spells CASSATGPDGYTF. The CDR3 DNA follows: TGCGCCAGCAGTGCCACGGGGCCCGATGGCTACACCTTC.

The CDR3 DNA sequence: TGTGCCAGAAGCTTGGAAGGGACAGGGGCAGCGAATGAGCAGTTCTTC. Translating gives CARSLEGTGAANEQFF. The chain links TRBV5-3 to TRBJ2-1; TRBD1 matches at 10 bases. TRBV5-3 is an open reading frame whose function is uncertain. Germline trimming cut 0 bases from V and 7 bases from J; bases unmatched to any gene: 7. There are 16 residues in the CDR3.

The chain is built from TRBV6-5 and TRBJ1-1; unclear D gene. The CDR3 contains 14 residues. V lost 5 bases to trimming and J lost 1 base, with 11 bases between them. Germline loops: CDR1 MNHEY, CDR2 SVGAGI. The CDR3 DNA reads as TGTGCCAGCAGTCTCGGACCCGCGAACACTGAAGCTTTCTTT. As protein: CASSLGPANTEAFF.

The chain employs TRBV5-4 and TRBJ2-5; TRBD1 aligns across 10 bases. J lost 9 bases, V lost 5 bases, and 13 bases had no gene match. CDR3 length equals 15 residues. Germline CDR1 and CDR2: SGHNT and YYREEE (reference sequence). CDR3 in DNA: TGTGCCAGCAGACTCGGGACAGGGGACCCCTTCTCCCAGTACTTC. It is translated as CASRLGTGDPFSQYF. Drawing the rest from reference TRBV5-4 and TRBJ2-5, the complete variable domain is ETGVTQSPTHLIKTRGQQVTLRCSSQSGHNTVSWYQQALGQGPQFIFQYYREEENGRGNFPPRFSGLQFPNYSSELNVNALELDDSALYLCASRLGTGDPFSQYFGPGTRLLVL.

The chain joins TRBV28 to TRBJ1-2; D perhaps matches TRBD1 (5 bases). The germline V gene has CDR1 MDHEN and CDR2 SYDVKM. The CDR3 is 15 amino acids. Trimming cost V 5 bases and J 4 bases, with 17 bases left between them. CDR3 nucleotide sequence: TGTGCCAGCAGTCCTCCGGATGTTGGGGCCTATGGCTACACCTTC. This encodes CASSPPDVGAYGYTF.

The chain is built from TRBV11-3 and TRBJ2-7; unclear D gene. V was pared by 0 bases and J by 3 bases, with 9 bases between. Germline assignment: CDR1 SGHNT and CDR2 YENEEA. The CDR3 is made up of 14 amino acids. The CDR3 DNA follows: TGTGCCAGCAGCTTAGATATTCAACACTACGAGCAGTACTTC. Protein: CASSLDIQHYEQYF.

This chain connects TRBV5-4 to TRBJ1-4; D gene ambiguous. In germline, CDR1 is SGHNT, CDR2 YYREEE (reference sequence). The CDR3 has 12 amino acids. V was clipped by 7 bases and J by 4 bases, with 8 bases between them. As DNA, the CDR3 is TGTGCCAGCCAATTGGGTAATGAAAAACTGTTTTTT. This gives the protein CASQLGNEKLFF.

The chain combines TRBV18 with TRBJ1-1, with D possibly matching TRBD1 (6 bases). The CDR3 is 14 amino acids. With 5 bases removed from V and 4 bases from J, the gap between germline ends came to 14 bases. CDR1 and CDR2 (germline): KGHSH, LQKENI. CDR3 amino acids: CASSLDRLGTEAFF. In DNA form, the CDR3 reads TGTGCCAGCTCATTAGACAGGCTCGGCACTGAAGCTTTCTTT.

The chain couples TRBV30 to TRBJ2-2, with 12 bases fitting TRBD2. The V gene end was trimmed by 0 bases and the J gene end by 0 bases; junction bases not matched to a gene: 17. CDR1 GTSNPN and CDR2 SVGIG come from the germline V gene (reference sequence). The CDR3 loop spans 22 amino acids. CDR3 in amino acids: CAWSVIRTSGTPWASNTGELFF. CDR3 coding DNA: TGTGCCTGGAGTGTAATTCGGACTAGCGGGACCCCCTGGGCGTCGAACACCGGGGAGCTGTTTTTT.

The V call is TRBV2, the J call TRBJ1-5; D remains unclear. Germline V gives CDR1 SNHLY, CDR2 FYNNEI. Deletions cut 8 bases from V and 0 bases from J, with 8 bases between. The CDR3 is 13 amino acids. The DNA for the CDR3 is TGTGCCAGCGGGCGGGATAGCAATCAGCCCCAGCATTTT. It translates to CASGRDSNQPQHF.

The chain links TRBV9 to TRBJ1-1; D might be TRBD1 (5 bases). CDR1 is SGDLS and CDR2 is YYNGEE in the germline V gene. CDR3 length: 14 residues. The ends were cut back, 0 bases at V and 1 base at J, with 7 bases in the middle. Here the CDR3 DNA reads TGTGCCAGCAGCGTAGGGGGGACGAACACTGAAGCTTTCTTT. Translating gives CASSVGGTNTEAFF.

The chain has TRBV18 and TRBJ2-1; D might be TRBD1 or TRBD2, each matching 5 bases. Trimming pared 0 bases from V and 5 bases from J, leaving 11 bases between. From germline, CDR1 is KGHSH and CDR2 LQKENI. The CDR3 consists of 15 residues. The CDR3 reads CASSPPGTVDNEQFF. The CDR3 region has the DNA TGTGCCAGCTCACCACCCGGGACCGTTGACAATGAGCAGTTCTTC.

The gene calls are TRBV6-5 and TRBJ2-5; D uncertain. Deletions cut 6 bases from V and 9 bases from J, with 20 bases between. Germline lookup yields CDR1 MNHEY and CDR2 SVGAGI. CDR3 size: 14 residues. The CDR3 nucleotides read TGTGCCAGCAGCGACCCCAAGCCCTGGGCGCCCCAGTACTTC. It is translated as CASSDPKPWAPQYF.

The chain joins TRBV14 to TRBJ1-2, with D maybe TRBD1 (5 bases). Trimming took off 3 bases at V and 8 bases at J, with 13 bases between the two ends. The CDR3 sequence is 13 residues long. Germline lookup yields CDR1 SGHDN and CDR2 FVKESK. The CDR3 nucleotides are TGTGCCAGCAGCCACGAGGCAGGGCAGGGCTACACCTTC. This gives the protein CASSHEAGQGYTF.

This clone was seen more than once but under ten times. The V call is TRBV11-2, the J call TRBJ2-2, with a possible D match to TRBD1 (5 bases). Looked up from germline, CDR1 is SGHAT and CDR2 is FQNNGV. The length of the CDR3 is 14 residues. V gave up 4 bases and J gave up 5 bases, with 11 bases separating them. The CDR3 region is CASSYGKGTGELFF. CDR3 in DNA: TGTGCCAGCAGCTACGGAAAGGGGACCGGGGAGCTGTTTTTT. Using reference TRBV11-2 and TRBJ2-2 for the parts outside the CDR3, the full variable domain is EAGVAQSPRYKIIEKRQSVAFWCNPISGHATLYWYQQILGQGPKLLIQFQNNGVVDDSQLPKDRFSAERLKGVDSTLKIQPAKLEDSAVYLCASSYGKGTGELFFGEGSRLTVL.

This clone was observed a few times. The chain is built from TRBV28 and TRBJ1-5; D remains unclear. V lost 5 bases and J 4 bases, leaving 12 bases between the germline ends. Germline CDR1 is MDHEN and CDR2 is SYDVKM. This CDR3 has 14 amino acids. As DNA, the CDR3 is TGTGCCAGCAGTACATTGGCTTTGAATCAGCCCCAGCATTTT. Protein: CASSTLALNQPQHF.

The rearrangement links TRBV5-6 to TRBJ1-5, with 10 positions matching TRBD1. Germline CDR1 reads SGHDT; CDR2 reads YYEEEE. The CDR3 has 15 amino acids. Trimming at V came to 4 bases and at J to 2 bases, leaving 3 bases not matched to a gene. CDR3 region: CASSIGTGGNQPQHF. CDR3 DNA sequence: TGTGCCAGCAGCATTGGGACAGGGGGCAATCAGCCCCAGCATTTT.

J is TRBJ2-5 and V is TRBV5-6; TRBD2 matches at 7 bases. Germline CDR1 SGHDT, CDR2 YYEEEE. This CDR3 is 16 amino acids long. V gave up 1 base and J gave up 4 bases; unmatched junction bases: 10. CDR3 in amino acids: CASSLKRLVAGETQYF. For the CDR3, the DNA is TGTGCCAGCAGCTTGAAGAGATTGGTAGCGGGAGAGACCCAGTACTTC. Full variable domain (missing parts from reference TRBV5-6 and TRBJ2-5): DAGVTQSPTHLIKTRGQQVTLRCSPKSGHDTVSWYQQALGQGPQFIFQYYEEEERQRGNFPDRFSGHQFPNYSSELNVNALLLGDSALYLCASSLKRLVAGETQYFGPGTRLLVL.

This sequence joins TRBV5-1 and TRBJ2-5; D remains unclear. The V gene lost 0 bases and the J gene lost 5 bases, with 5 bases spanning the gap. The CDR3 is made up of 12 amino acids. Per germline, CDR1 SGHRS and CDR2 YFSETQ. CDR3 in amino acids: CASSLAKETQYF. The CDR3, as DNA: TGCGCCAGCAGCTTGGCCAAGGAGACCCAGTACTTC.

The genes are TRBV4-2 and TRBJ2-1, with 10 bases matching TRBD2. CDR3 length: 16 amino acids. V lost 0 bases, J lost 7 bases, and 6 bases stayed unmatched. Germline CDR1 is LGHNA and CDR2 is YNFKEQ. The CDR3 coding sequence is TGTGCCAGCAGCCAAGAGCCTAGCGGGGGAGGGAATGAGCAGTTCTTC. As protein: CASSQEPSGGGNEQFF.

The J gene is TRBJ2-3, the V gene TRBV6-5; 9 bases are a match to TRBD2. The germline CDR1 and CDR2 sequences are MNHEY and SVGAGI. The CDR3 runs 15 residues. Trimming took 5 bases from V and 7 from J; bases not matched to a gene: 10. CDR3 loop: CASSRTSALLNTQYF. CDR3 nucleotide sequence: TGTGCCAGCAGTCGGACTAGCGCACTGTTGAATACGCAGTATTTT.

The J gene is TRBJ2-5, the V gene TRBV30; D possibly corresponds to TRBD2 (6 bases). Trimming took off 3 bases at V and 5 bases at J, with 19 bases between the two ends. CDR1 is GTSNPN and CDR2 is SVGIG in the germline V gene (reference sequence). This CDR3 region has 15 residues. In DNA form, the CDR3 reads TGTGCCTGGAGACAGAGCGGGCAGCAAGGGGAGACCCAGTACTTC. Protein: CAWRQSGQQGETQYF.

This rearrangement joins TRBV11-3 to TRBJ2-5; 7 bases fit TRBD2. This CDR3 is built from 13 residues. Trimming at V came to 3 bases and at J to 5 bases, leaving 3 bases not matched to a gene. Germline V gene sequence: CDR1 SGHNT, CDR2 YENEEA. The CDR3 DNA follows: TGTGCCAGCAGCTTGCCGCGGGAGGAGACCCAGTACTTC. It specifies CASSLPREETQYF.

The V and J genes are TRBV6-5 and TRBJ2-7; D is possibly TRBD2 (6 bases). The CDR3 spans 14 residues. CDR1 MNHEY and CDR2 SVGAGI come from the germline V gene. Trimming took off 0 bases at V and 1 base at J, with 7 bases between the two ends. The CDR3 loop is CASSYSAGSYEQYF. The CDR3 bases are TGTGCCAGCAGTTACTCTGCGGGGTCCTACGAGCAGTACTTC.